This T cell receptor beta chain was profiled in a study of cytomegalovirus exposure and HLA in healthy donors. It was with 60 Vbeta and 13 Jbeta primers that the PCR ran. Profiling relied on immunoSEQ multiplex PCR, and the TCRdb table lists in-frame clones only, not all of them. The table includes about 84,000 clones, roughly 73% detected once. The length of the CDR3 is 16 residues. V was shortened by 6 bases and J by 5 bases, with 23 bases between the two germline ends. The germline gives CDR1 SGDLS, CDR2 YYNGEE. Study-level points and caveats: The likely explanation for a cluster of highly shared sequence variants was sequencing artifact. The study flagged 150 to 200 TCR beta chains as cytomegalovirus-associated. Later, TCR association rates were found to vary by HLA locus, highest for DRB1 and lowest for HLA-C.

This clone was recorded once. Its antigen is still unknown. This sequence originates from a male donor in good health and CMV-seropositive. What was sequenced was PBMCs. The rearrangement joins TRBV9 to TRBJ1-2, with a weak D call TRBD1 (5 bases). CDR3 in DNA: TGTGCCAGCACCCCCCTGGGGCAGGGAATTTCGTATGGCTACACCTTC. This codes for CASTPLGQGISYGYTF.